The 28 T cell receptor beta chains given below trace back to one sample, sequenced in a study of spatial heterogeneity in lung cancer. Using its own MiXCR run on the 5' RACE reads, TCRdb lists one record per CDR3 protein. The sample contains 7,000 or so distinct CDR3 sequences, around 6.7% of which appear only once. The time point: sample taken at primary tumor resection. This material consisted of PBMCs, taken at surgery. The receptors here all came from a male donor with early-stage non-small cell lung cancer.

This clonotype showed up many times. The V and J genes are TRBV20-1 and TRBJ2-1; tentative D call: TRBD1 (5 bases). The CDR3 is 17 amino acids. Germline CDR1 reads DFQATT; CDR2 reads SNEGSKA (reference sequence). With 5 bases removed from V and 0 bases from J, the gap between germline ends came to 20 bases. CDR3 sequence (DNA): TGCAGTGCTGTGGGGTCTGTTGGGGCTAGCTCCTACAATGAGCAGTTCTTC. It encodes CSAVGSVGASSYNEQFF.

This clonotype appeared many times. The chain links TRBV13 to TRBJ1-4; tentatively, D is TRBD1 (5 bases). Trimming removed 5 bases from V and 10 bases from J, with 14 bases in between. The V gene's germline CDR1 is PRHDT and CDR2 FYEKMQ (reference sequence). The CDR3 extends over 13 amino acids. Written as DNA, the CDR3 is TGTGCCAGCAGCCTCGACAGTCTTGGAAAACTGTTTTTT. This codes for CASSLDSLGKLFF.

In its sample, this clonotype was seen many times. This chain links TRBV5-1 with TRBJ1-4; D is perhaps TRBD1 (6 bases). This CDR3 is built from 14 residues. Germline V CDR1 and CDR2: SGHRS, YFSETQ. V was shortened by 4 bases and J by 4 bases, with 11 bases between the two germline ends. The CDR3, as DNA: TGCGCCAGCAGCACGACAGGCAGTAATGAAAAACTGTTTTTT. Protein sequence: CASSTTGSNEKLFF. The whole variable domain, remainder taken from reference TRBV5-1 and TRBJ1-4, is KAGVTQTPRYLIKTRGQQVTLSCSPISGHRSVSWYQQTPGQGLQFLFEYFSETQRNKGNFPGRFSGRQFSNSRSEMNVSTLELGDSALYLCASSTTGSNEKLFFGSGTQLSVL.

This clonotype was observed many times. The chain joins TRBV2 to TRBJ1-2; TRBD1 might be the D (5 bases). CDR3 length equals 15 residues. The V gene's germline CDR1 is SNHLY and CDR2 FYNNEI. V lost 5 bases to trimming and J lost 4 bases, with 17 bases between them. CDR3 amino acids: CASSPEGRKVYGYTF. Written as DNA, the CDR3 is TGTGCCAGCAGTCCCGAGGGACGTAAAGTCTATGGCTACACCTTC.

This clonotype has ten or more counts. J is TRBJ1-5 and V is TRBV20-1; 8 nucleotides agree with TRBD1. CDR1 DFQATT and CDR2 SNEGSKA come from the germline V gene (reference sequence). V was clipped by 6 bases and J by 5 bases; unmatched bases: 6. CDR3 length: 13 residues. CDR3 loop: CSATGGDDQPQHF. For the CDR3, the DNA is TGCAGTGCCACAGGGGGGGACGATCAGCCCCAGCATTTT.

In this sample, this clonotype turned up a few times. This chain uses TRBV20-1 with TRBJ2-7; D perhaps matches TRBD1 (6 bases). Trimming took off 1 base at V and 6 bases at J, with 13 bases between the two ends. The CDR3 spans 13 residues. The V gene's germline CDR1 is DFQATT and CDR2 SNEGSKA (reference sequence). CDR3 DNA sequence: TGCAGTGCTAGAGCTCCCGACAGGATCGAGCAGTACGTC. Translated: CSARAPDRIEQYV.

Comments on this clonotype: A much larger clone differs from this one at a single base, so this may be a read error. The rearrangement joins TRBV28 to TRBJ2-7; a weak D match, TRBD1 (5 bases). The CDR3 length is 13 residues. V was pared by 7 bases and J by 0 bases, with 10 bases between. Germline CDR1 is MDHEN and CDR2 is SYDVKM. CDR3 nucleotide sequence: TGTGCCAGCACCCAGGACAACTCCTACGAGCAGTACTTC. Protein: CASTQDNSYEQYF.

This clonotype was detected many times. The chain carries TRBV6-1 and TRBJ1-2; D is ambiguous. This CDR3 is 13 amino acids long. Germline V gives CDR1 MNHNS, CDR2 SASEGT. V lost 4 bases, J lost 4 bases, and 10 bases lay in between. The CDR3 sequence: CASSGRPAYGYTF. CDR3 coding DNA: TGTGCCAGCAGTGGACGGCCCGCCTATGGCTACACCTTC.

In its sample, this clonotype was seen many times. The chain joins TRBV27 to TRBJ2-3, with D tentatively TRBD1 (6 bases). The CDR3 spans 17 residues. V was pared by 5 bases and J by 0 bases, with 18 bases between. Germline CDR1 MNHEY, CDR2 SMNVEV (reference sequence). CDR3: CASSRRLLDSSTDTQYF. The CDR3, as DNA: TGTGCCAGCAGTCGCCGCCTCCTGGACAGTAGCACAGATACGCAGTATTTT.

On this clonotype: With a much larger clone just one base away, this may be a read error. The chain recombines TRBV6-2 or TRBV6-3 with TRBJ1-5; TRBD1 aligns across 7 bases. In germline, CDR1 is MNHEY, CDR2 SVGEGT. This CDR3 comprises 14 residues. The CDR3, as DNA: TGTGCCAGCAGATACTACGACAGGGATCAGCCCCAGCATTTT. It codes for CASRYYDRDQPQHF.

This clonotype occurred a few times. The V call is TRBV30, the J call TRBJ1-1; D not certain. CDR3 length equals 12 residues. Germline V gene lookup returns CDR1 GTSNPN and CDR2 SVGIG (reference sequence). V dropped 3 bases and J dropped 1 base, with 6 bases sitting between them. Here the CDR3 DNA reads TGTGCCTGGAGCAGACGGAACACTGAAGCTTTCTTT. Translating it yields CAWSRRNTEAFF.

This clonotype was seen at least ten times. The chain recombines TRBV2 with TRBJ2-7; 9 nucleotides agree with TRBD2. The V gene's germline CDR1 is SNHLY and CDR2 FYNNEI. The CDR3 consists of 15 residues. With 0 bases clipped from V and 3 bases from J, the junction kept 3 bases outside the gene matches. The CDR3 sequence: CASSEASGRNYEQYF. In nucleotides, the CDR3 is TGTGCCAGCAGTGAAGCTAGCGGGAGAAACTACGAGCAGTACTTC.

This clonotype appeared many times. This chain links TRBV28 with TRBJ2-1; D is unresolved. There are 12 residues in the CDR3. Between the trimmed V and J ends, which lost 4 bases and 10 bases, there was a span of 11 bases. Germline V CDR1 and CDR2: MDHEN, SYDVKM. In DNA form, the CDR3 reads TGTGCCAGCAGTTGGCCGTTTGGGGAGCAGTTCTTC. Translated, it gives CASSWPFGEQFF.

This clonotype was detected many times. The CDR3 region is CASSLLSGDGYTF. The CDR3 DNA reads as TGTGCCAGCAGTTTATTATCGGGGGATGGCTACACCTTC. This rearrangement joins TRBV28 to TRBJ1-2; D possibly corresponds to TRBD1 (5 bases). The CDR3 is made up of 13 amino acids. Per germline, CDR1 MDHEN and CDR2 SYDVKM. Trimming removed 1 base from V and 6 bases from J, with 9 bases in between.

V gene TRBV3-1 combines with J gene TRBJ2-5, with 10 positions matching TRBD2. The V segment lost 5 bases and the J segment 5 bases; nucleotides outside the gene matches: 8. The germline gives CDR1 LGHDT, CDR2 YNNKEL (reference sequence). This CDR3 has 15 amino acids. CDR3 DNA sequence: TGTGCCAGCAGCTATGGACTAGCGGACCCGGAGACCCAGTACTTC. Translated: CASSYGLADPETQYF.

For this clonotype: This may arise from a read error, as a much more abundant clone is one base away. The chain links TRBV14 to TRBJ2-3; TRBD1 might be the D (6 bases). Germline CDR1 reads SGHDN; CDR2 reads FVKESK. The CDR3 has 12 amino acids. CDR3 sequence reads: CGSSSDRYTQYF. DNA of the CDR3: TGTGGCAGCAGCTCCGACAGGTATACGCAGTATTTT.

This clonotype showed up many times. The V call is TRBV15, the J call TRBJ1-1; D ambiguous. The V end lost 7 bases, the J end lost 2 bases, and 11 bases lay between the germline ends. The CDR3 totals 13 residues. Germline CDR1 is LNHNV and CDR2 is YYDKDF (reference sequence). The CDR3 nucleotides are TGTGCCACCAACCCGGGTTCAAACACTGAAGCTTTCTTT. Its protein product is CATNPGSNTEAFF.

This clonotype occurred a few times. The CDR3 does not end in the conserved phenylalanine or tryptophan, so this is likely a read error. V usage is TRBV7-3 and J usage is TRBJ2-2; D not certain. The CDR3 covers 14 residues. Trimming pared 7 bases from V and 6 bases from J, leaving 15 bases between. Per germline, CDR1 SGHTA and CDR2 FQGTGA. This chain's CDR3 is CASTENGNSGELFS. CDR3 in DNA: TGTGCCAGCACAGAAAACGGTAACTCCGGGGAGCTGTTTTCT.

The sample holds many counts of this clonotype. V and J are TRBV5-1 and TRBJ1-1, with D perhaps matching TRBD1 (5 bases). The V end lost 0 bases, the J end lost 0 bases, and 6 bases lay between the germline ends. Germline values: CDR1 SGHRS, CDR2 YFSETQ. This CDR3 contains 14 residues. The CDR3 DNA is TGCGCCAGCAGCTTGGGACAGATGAACACTGAAGCTTTCTTT. Translation gives CASSLGQMNTEAFF.

This clonotype was counted many times. The V gene is TRBV5-1, the J gene TRBJ1-1; unclear D gene. V lost 0 bases to trimming and J lost 1 base, with 10 bases between them. The CDR3 runs 15 residues. CDR1 and CDR2 from the germline V gene are SGHRS and YFSETQ. CDR3 protein: CASSLDSATNTEAFF. CDR3 DNA sequence: TGCGCCAGCAGCTTGGATTCCGCCACGAACACTGAAGCTTTCTTT.

This clonotype has at least ten counts. J is TRBJ2-1 and V is TRBV7-8, with 8 positions matching TRBD2. V dropped 4 bases and J dropped 0; count of bases not matched to a gene: 8. CDR1 is SGHVS and CDR2 is FQNEAQ in the germline V gene. The CDR3 length is 17 residues. The CDR3 DNA reads as TGTGCCAGCAGCTCGGGGGGGGGCCCCCGCTCCTACAATGAGCAGTTCTTC. Its translation: CASSSGGGPRSYNEQFF.

The table lists this clonotype with a few counts. The chain carries TRBV10-3 and TRBJ2-2; TRBD1 might be the D (5 bases). Trimming stripped 10 bases from V and 2 bases from J, with 17 bases between. From germline, CDR1 is ENHRY and CDR2 SYGVKD. This CDR3 contains 15 residues. The CDR3 nucleotides are TGTGCCACCTCCGTCCAGGGCGGTAACACCGGGGAGCTGTTTTTT. Its protein is CATSVQGGNTGELFF.

This clonotype was recorded at least ten times. The rearrangement uses TRBV19 and TRBJ1-2; TRBD1 matches at 10 bases. Per the germline V gene, CDR1 is LNHDA and CDR2 is SQIVND (reference sequence). The CDR3 has 15 amino acids. V was clipped by 4 bases and J by 4 bases; unmatched bases: 6. The CDR3 region is CASSTDRQGAYGYTF. In nucleotides, the CDR3 is TGTGCCAGTAGTACCGACCGACAGGGGGCCTATGGCTACACCTTC.

This clonotype has a count of ten or more. The genes are TRBV20-1 and TRBJ2-2, with 8 bases identical to TRBD1. The CDR3 is 14 residues long. Germline-derived CDR1 and CDR2 are DFQATT and SNEGSKA (reference sequence). V lost 3 bases and J lost 4; bases outside the gene matches: 4. Here the CDR3 reads CSASIQGGTGELFF. The CDR3 DNA sequence: TGCAGTGCTAGTATACAGGGGGGCACCGGGGAGCTGTTTTTT.

The sample holds many counts of this clonotype. The chain has TRBV7-2 and TRBJ2-5; 8 bases match TRBD2. The junction had 13 bases not matched to a gene; V was cut back by 11 bases and J by 5 bases. Germline V gene data show CDR1 as SGHTA and CDR2 as FQGNSA. This CDR3 has 14 amino acids. Here the CDR3 reads CASSVGGALETQYF. DNA of the CDR3: TGTGCCTCATCGGTCGGGGGGGCTCTGGAGACCCAGTACTTC.

The table lists this clonotype with many counts. Here the CDR3 reads CASSLGAQGMNTEAFF. The CDR3 DNA is TGTGCCAGCAGCTTAGGAGCTCAGGGGATGAACACTGAAGCTTTCTTT. The rearrangement links TRBV7-8 to TRBJ1-1, with TRBD1 as a possible D gene (6 bases). Germline lookup yields CDR1 SGHVS and CDR2 FQNEAQ. The V and J ends lost 1 base and 0 bases respectively, with 12 bases between them. The CDR3 contains 16 residues.

The V and J genes are TRBV28 and TRBJ2-1; D is tentatively TRBD1 or TRBD2 (5 bases each). The ends were cut back, 5 bases at V and 4 bases at J, with 15 bases in the middle. The germline V gene encodes CDR1 MDHEN and CDR2 SYDVKM. There are 15 residues in the CDR3. The CDR3 DNA sequence: TGTGCCAGCAGTCCCTCCGGGACCACGTACAATGAGCAGTTCTTC. It specifies CASSPSGTTYNEQFF.

This clonotype was recorded a few times. This chain joins TRBV5-1 and TRBJ2-7; 8 nucleotides match TRBD2. J gave up 5 bases and V 0 bases, and 4 bases lay outside the gene matches. The CDR3 contains 14 residues. From germline, CDR1 is SGHRS and CDR2 YFSETQ. CDR3 nucleotides: TGCGCCAGCAGCTTGGGGGCGGGAGGAGACGAGCAGTACTTC. The encoded protein is CASSLGAGGDEQYF.